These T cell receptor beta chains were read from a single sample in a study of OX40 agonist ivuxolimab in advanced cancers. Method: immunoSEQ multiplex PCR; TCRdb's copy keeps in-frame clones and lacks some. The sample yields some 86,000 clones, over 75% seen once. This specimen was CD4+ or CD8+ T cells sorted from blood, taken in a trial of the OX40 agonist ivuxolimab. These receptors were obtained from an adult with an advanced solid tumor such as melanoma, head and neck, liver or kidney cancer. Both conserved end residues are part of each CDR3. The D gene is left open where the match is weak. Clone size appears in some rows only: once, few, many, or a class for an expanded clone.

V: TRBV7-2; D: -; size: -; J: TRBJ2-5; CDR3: CASSRGREETQYF; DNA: TGTGCCAGCAGCCGGGGAAGGGAAGAGACCCAGTACTTC
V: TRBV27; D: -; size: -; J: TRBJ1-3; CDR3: CASSLSGRAGNTIYF; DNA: TGTGCCAGCAGTTTATCGGGGAGGGCTGGAAACACCATATATTTT
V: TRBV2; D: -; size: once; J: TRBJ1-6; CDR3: CASSDAGVSSYNSPLHF; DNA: TGTGCCAGCAGTGACGCAGGGGTGAGCTCCTATAATTCACCCCTCCACTTT
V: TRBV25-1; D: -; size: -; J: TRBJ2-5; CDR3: CASSEFQGTNFQETQYF; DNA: TGTGCCAGCAGTGAATTCCAGGGGACAAATTTCCAAGAGACCCAGTACTTC
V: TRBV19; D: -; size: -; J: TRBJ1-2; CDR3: CASRARGILDGYTF; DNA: TGTGCCAGTAGGGCCCGAGGGATTCTAGATGGCTACACCTTC
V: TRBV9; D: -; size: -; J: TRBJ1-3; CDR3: CASSVTAFSGNTIYF; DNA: TGTGCCAGCAGCGTAACGGCCTTCTCTGGAAACACCATATATTTT
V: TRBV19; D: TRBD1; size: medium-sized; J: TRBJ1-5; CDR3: CALETLDRDQPQHF; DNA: TGTGCCCTGGAGACCTTGGACAGGGACCAGCCCCAGCATTTT
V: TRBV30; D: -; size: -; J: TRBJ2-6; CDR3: CAWSPPDGIGANVLTF; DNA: TGTGCCTGGAGCCCCCCCGACGGGATAGGGGCCAACGTCCTGACTTTC
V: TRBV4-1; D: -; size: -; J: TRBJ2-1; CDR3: CASSQRRGGYNEQFF; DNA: TGCGCCAGCAGCCAAAGAAGGGGGGGATACAATGAGCAGTTCTTC
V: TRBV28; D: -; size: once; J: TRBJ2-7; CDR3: CASSSVDFNSYEQYF; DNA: TGTGCCAGCAGTTCTGTGGACTTTAACTCCTACGAGCAGTACTTC
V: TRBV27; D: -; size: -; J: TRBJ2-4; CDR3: CASSLWSGAKNIQYF; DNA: TGTGCCAGCAGTTTATGGTCGGGCGCCAAAAACATTCAGTACTTC
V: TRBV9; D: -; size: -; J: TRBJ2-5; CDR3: CASSVAAQETQYF; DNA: TGTGCCAGCAGCGTAGCGGCCCAAGAGACCCAGTACTTC
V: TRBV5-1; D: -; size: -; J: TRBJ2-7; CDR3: CASSSEGGEDEQYF; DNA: TGCGCCAGCAGCTCGGAGGGGGGAGAGGACGAGCAGTACTTC
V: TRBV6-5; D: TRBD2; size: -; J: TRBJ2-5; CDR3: CASIPGGPAGEQYF; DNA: TGTGCCAGCATTCCGGGGGGGCCCGCGGGGGAGCAGTACTTC
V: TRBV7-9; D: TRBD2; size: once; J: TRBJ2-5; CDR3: CASSPRLAGGPGETQYF; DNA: TGTGCCAGCAGCCCCCGACTAGCGGGAGGGCCAGGGGAGACCCAGTACTTC
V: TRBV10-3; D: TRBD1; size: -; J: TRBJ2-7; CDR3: CAISGGTGVGEQYF; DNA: TGTGCCATCAGTGGAGGAACAGGGGTCGGCGAGCAGTACTTC
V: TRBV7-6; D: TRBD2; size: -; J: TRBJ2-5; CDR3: CASGLRREGRGETQYF; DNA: TGTGCCAGCGGTCTTAGGCGGGAGGGCCGGGGAGAGACCCAGTACTTC
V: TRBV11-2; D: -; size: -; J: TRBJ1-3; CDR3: CATYSGHGVIEVTNTIYF; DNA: TGTGCCACTTACTCCGGGCATGGGGTGATCGAGGTTACAAACACCATATATTTT
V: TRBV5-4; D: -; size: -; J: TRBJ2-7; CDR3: CASSLVPGVGEQYF; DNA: TGTGCCAGCAGCTTGGTCCCAGGGGTGGGCGAGCAGTACTTC
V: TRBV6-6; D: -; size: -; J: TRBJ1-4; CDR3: CASTGVSNEKLFF; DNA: TGTGCCAGCACCGGGGTCAGTAATGAAAAACTGTTTTTT
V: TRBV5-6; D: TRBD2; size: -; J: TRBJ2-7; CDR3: CASSPGTSGRSSYEQYF; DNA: TGTGCCAGCAGCCCCGGGACTAGCGGGAGGAGCTCCTACGAGCAGTACTTC
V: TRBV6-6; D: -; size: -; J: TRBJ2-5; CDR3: CASSLRQGGRETQYF; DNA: TGTGCCAGCAGCCTCCGACAGGGAGGTCGAGAGACCCAGTACTTC
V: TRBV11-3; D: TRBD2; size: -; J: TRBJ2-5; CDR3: CASSGGLAVFQETQYF; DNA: TGTGCCAGCTCCGGTGGGCTAGCGGTCTTTCAAGAGACCCAGTACTTC
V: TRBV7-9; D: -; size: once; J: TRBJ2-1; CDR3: CASSLVGYNEQFF; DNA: TGTGCCAGCAGCTTAGTGGGGTACAATGAGCAGTTCTTC
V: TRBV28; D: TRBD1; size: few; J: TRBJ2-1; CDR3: CASTKGGDSSYNEQFF; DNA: TGTGCCAGCACCAAAGGTGGGGACAGCTCCTACAATGAGCAGTTCTTC
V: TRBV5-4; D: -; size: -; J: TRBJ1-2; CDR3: CASSLVRATAGYGYTF; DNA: TGTGCCAGCAGCTTGGTTCGTGCGACGGCGGGCTATGGCTACACCTTC
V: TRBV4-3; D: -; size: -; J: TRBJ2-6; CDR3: CASSQDGQIGANVLTF; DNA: TGCGCCAGCAGCCAAGATGGACAGATCGGGGCCAACGTCCTGACTTTC
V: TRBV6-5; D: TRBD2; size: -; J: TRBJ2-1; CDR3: CASSSPGTSGYNEQFF; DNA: TGTGCCAGCAGTTCCCCAGGGACTAGCGGATACAATGAGCAGTTCTTC
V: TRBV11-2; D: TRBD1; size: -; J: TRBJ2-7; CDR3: CASSPLQLTGRFSGEQYF; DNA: TGTGCCAGCAGCCCCCTTCAATTGACAGGGCGTTTTTCGGGCGAGCAGTACTTC
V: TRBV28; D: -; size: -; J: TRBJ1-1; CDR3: CASSPLFEREEKAFF; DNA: TGTGCCAGCAGTCCCCTCTTTGAAAGGGAGGAGAAAGCTTTCTTT
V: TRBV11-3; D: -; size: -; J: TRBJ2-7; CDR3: CASSLSSYEQYF; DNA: TGTGCCAGCAGCCTCAGTTCCTACGAGCAGTACTTC
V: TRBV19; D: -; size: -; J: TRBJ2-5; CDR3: CASSIDPEGETQYF; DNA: TGTGCCAGTAGTATAGATCCGGAGGGAGAGACCCAGTACTTC
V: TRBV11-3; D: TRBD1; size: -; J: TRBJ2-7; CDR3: CASSTRTGINEQYF; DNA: TGTGCCAGCAGCACGCGGACAGGGATCAACGAGCAGTACTTC
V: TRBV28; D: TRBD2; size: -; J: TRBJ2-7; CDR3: CASSSLAGGPSDEQYF; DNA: TGTGCCAGCAGTTCCTTAGCGGGAGGGCCCTCTGACGAGCAGTACTTC
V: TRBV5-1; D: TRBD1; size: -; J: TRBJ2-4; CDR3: CASSLEVDRGIAKNIQYF; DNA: TGCGCCAGCAGCTTGGAGGTCGACAGGGGAATAGCCAAAAACATTCAGTACTTC
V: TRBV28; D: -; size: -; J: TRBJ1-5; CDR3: CASRLRDIGQPQHF; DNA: TGTGCCAGCCGGCTACGGGACATAGGTCAGCCCCAGCATTTT
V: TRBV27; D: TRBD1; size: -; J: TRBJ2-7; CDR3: CASKASGQAEYF; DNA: TGTGCCAGCAAGGCTTCCGGACAGGCTGAGTACTTC